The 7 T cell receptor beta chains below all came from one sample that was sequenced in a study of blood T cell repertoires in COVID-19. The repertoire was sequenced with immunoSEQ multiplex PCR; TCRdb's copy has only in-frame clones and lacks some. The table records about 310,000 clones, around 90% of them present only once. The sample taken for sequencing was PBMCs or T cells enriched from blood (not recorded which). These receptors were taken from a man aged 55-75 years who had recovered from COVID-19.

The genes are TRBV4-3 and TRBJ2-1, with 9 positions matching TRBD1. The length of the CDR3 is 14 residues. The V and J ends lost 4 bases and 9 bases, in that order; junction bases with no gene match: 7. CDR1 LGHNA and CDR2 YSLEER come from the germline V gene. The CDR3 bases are TGCGCCAGCAGCCGCCAACTACAGGGGGCTGAGCAGTTCTTC. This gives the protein CASSRQLQGAEQFF.

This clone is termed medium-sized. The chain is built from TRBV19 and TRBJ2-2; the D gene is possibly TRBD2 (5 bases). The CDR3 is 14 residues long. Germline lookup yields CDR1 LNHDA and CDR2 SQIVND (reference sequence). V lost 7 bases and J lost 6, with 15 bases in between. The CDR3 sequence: CASMAGRMAGELFF. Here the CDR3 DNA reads TGTGCCAGTATGGCGGGTAGAATGGCCGGGGAGCTGTTTTTT.

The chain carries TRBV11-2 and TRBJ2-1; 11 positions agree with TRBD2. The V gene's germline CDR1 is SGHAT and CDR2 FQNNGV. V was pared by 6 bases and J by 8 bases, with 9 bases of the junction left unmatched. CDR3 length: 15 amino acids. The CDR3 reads CASRSTGTSGHEQFF. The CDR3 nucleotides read TGTGCCAGCAGATCCACCGGGACTAGCGGACATGAGCAGTTCTTC. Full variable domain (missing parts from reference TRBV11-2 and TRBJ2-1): EAGVAQSPRYKIIEKRQSVAFWCNPISGHATLYWYQQILGQGPKLLIQFQNNGVVDDSQLPKDRFSAERLKGVDSTLKIQPAKLEDSAVYLCASRSTGTSGHEQFFGPGTRLTVL.

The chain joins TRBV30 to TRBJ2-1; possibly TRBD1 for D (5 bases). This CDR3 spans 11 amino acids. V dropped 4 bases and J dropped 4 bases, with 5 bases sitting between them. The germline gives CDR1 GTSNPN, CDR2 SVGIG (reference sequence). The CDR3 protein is CAWKGYNEQFF. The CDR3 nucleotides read TGTGCCTGGAAGGGGTACAATGAGCAGTTCTTC.

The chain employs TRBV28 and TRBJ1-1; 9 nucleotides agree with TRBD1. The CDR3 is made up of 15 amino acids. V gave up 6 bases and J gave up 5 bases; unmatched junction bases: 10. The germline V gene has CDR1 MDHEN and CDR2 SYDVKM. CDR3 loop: CASRVQGAPRTEAFF. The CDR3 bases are TGTGCCAGCAGGGTACAGGGGGCGCCACGAACTGAAGCTTTCTTT.

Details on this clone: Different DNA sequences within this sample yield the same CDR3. The CDR3 loop reads CASSPSGGSETQYF. CDR3 DNA: TGTGCCAGCTCACCTTCGGGCGGGAGTGAAACCCAGTACTTC. The chain is built from TRBV18 and TRBJ2-5, with 7 bases that match TRBD2. From germline, CDR1 is KGHSH and CDR2 LQKENI. The CDR3 has 14 amino acids. The ends lost 3 bases at V and 8 bases at J; junction bases unmatched: 9.

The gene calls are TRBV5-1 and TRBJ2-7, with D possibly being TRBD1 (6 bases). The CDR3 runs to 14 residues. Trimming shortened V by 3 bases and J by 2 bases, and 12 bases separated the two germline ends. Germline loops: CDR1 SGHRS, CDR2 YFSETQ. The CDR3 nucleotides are TGCGCCAGCAGCTCGACGACAGGAACCTACGAGCAGTACTTC. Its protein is CASSSTTGTYEQYF.